The T cell receptor beta chain described here comes from a study of Ad26.COV2.S vaccination and SARS-CoV-2 variants. The CDR3 contains 13 residues. CDR1 KGHSH and CDR2 LQKENI come from the germline V gene. Trimming cost V 3 bases and J 5 bases, with 7 bases left between them. Treatment denoted: over 15 received Ad26.COV2.S at low or high dose, single or two shots; 5 received placebo; per-sample allocation not given. Samples analyzed were those drawn on day 63 after the first vaccine or placebo injection. Using immunoSEQ multiplex PCR, the repertoire was profiled, and TCRdb retains in-frame clones only, with some absent. The sample carries about 440,000 clones, 90% recorded once.

The sequencing here drew on peripheral blood, taken in a trial of Ad26.COV2.S vaccine versus placebo. The receptor was isolated from a person between 18 and 65 years old who received the Ad26.COV2.S COVID-19 vaccine or a placebo. The V call is TRBV18, the J call TRBJ1-4; no definite D call. The CDR3 DNA follows: TGTGCCAGCTCACCGGACTTAAATGAAAAACTGTTTTTT. Protein sequence: CASSPDLNEKLFF.